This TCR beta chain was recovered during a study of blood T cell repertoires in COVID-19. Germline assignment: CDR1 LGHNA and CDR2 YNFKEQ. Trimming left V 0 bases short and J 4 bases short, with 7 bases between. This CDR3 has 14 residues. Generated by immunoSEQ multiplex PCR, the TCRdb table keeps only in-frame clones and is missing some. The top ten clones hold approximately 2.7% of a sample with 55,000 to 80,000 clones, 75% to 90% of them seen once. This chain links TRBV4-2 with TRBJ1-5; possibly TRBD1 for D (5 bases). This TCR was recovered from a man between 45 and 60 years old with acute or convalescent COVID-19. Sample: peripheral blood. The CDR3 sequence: CASSQDSGNQPQHF. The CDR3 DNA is TGTGCCAGCAGCCAAGATTCAGGGAATCAGCCCCAGCATTTT.